The rows below give T cell receptor beta chains drawn from one sample of a study of OX40 agonist ivuxolimab in advanced cancers. This table comes from immunoSEQ multiplex PCR, and its TCRdb copy is limited to in-frame clones, with some not included. The data contain 50,000 to 70,000 clones, approximately 80% of them seen just once; the ten biggest clones take up about 3.5%. The sequences come from CD4+ or CD8+ T cells sorted from blood, collected in a trial of the OX40 agonist ivuxolimab. All receptors derive from an adult with an advanced solid tumor such as melanoma, head and neck, liver or kidney cancer. Both conserved end residues are part of each CDR3. Fields, in order: D gene, J gene, V gene, clone size, CDR3 length, CDR3 protein, CDR3 DNA. The D gene is left open where the match is weak. Clone size is not always given. Where it is, it says once, few, many or a class for expanded clones.

D gene: -
J gene: TRBJ2-7
V gene: TRBV5-1
clone size: -
CDR3 length: 12
CDR3 protein: CASSTEMGEQYF
CDR3 DNA: TGCGCCAGCAGCACCGAAATGGGGGAGCAGTACTTC

D gene: -
J gene: TRBJ2-3
V gene: TRBV7-6
clone size: -
CDR3 length: 13
CDR3 protein: CASSLGGADTQYF
CDR3 DNA: TGTGCCAGCAGCTTGGGGGGCGCAGATACGCAGTATTTT

D gene: -
J gene: TRBJ2-1
V gene: TRBV10-2
clone size: -
CDR3 length: 16
CDR3 protein: CASRTGGGFSYNEQFF
CDR3 DNA: TGCGCCAGCAGGACTGGCGGAGGGTTCTCCTACAATGAGCAGTTCTTC

D gene: TRBD2
J gene: TRBJ2-7
V gene: TRBV11-2
clone size: few
CDR3 length: 15
CDR3 protein: CASSSGTSGSYEQYF
CDR3 DNA: TGTGCCAGCAGCTCCGGGACTAGCGGCTCCTACGAGCAGTACTTC

D gene: -
J gene: TRBJ2-1
V gene: TRBV9
clone size: -
CDR3 length: 17
CDR3 protein: CASSVARTPSSYNEQFF
CDR3 DNA: TGTGCCAGCAGCGTAGCGAGGACACCGAGCTCCTACAATGAGCAGTTCTTC

D gene: -
J gene: TRBJ2-7
V gene: TRBV9
clone size: -
CDR3 length: 15
CDR3 protein: CASSVSGVDSYEQYF
CDR3 DNA: TGTGCCAGCAGCGTATCCGGGGTTGACTCCTACGAGCAGTACTTC

D gene: TRBD1
J gene: TRBJ2-5
V gene: TRBV4-1
clone size: few
CDR3 length: 16
CDR3 protein: CASSQFRGQEVETQYF
CDR3 DNA: TGCGCCAGCAGCCAGTTCAGGGGGCAGGAGGTGGAGACCCAGTACTTC

D gene: TRBD1
J gene: TRBJ2-7
V gene: TRBV6-5
clone size: once
CDR3 length: 15
CDR3 protein: CASSYSPTGIYEQYF
CDR3 DNA: TGTGCCAGCAGTTACTCCCCGACAGGGATCTACGAGCAGTACTTC

D gene: TRBD1
J gene: TRBJ1-4
V gene: TRBV6-5
clone size: -
CDR3 length: 15
CDR3 protein: CASSYSGGGDEKLFF
CDR3 DNA: TGTGCCAGCAGTTACTCGGGAGGGGGCGATGAAAAACTGTTTTTT

D gene: -
J gene: TRBJ2-1
V gene: TRBV9
clone size: -
CDR3 length: 13
CDR3 protein: CASSFVGGPEQFF
CDR3 DNA: TGTGCCAGCAGCTTTGTGGGGGGCCCTGAGCAGTTCTTC

D gene: TRBD1
J gene: TRBJ2-7
V gene: TRBV27
clone size: -
CDR3 length: 14
CDR3 protein: CASSQDRGGYEQYF
CDR3 DNA: TGTGCCAGCAGTCAGGACAGGGGCGGGTACGAGCAGTACTTC

D gene: TRBD1
J gene: TRBJ2-1
V gene: TRBV2
clone size: -
CDR3 length: 10
CDR3 protein: CASSRGQRFF
CDR3 DNA: TGTGCCAGCAGCAGGGGGCAGCGGTTCTTC

D gene: TRBD2
J gene: TRBJ2-5
V gene: TRBV30
clone size: -
CDR3 length: 13
CDR3 protein: CAWIAGGQETQYF
CDR3 DNA: TGTGCCTGGATTGCGGGAGGGCAGGAGACCCAGTACTTC

D gene: -
J gene: TRBJ2-5
V gene: TRBV7-6
clone size: once
CDR3 length: 13
CDR3 protein: CASSLMGQETQYF
CDR3 DNA: TGTGCCAGCAGCTTAATGGGGCAAGAGACCCAGTACTTC

D gene: TRBD2
J gene: TRBJ2-1
V gene: TRBV6-1
clone size: -
CDR3 length: 15
CDR3 protein: CASSAETSGSGEQFF
CDR3 DNA: TGTGCCAGCAGTGCCGAGACTAGCGGGAGTGGTGAGCAGTTCTTC

D gene: TRBD2
J gene: TRBJ2-7
V gene: TRBV5-1
clone size: -
CDR3 length: 15
CDR3 protein: CASSSTGLAGGEQYF
CDR3 DNA: TGCGCCAGCAGCTCCACGGGGCTAGCGGGAGGAGAGCAGTACTTC

D gene: TRBD1
J gene: TRBJ1-2
V gene: TRBV28
clone size: medium-sized
CDR3 length: 13
CDR3 protein: CASVPRGNYGYTF
CDR3 DNA: TGTGCCAGCGTCCCCAGGGGGAACTATGGCTACACCTTC

D gene: -
J gene: TRBJ2-5
V gene: TRBV9
clone size: -
CDR3 length: 15
CDR3 protein: CASSAATDPGGTQYF
CDR3 DNA: TGTGCCAGCAGCGCAGCGACTGATCCGGGCGGGACCCAGTACTTC

D gene: -
J gene: TRBJ2-3
V gene: TRBV29-1
clone size: -
CDR3 length: 13
CDR3 protein: CSVELNLGDTQYF
CDR3 DNA: TGCAGCGTGGAACTAAATTTGGGAGATACGCAGTATTTT

D gene: -
J gene: TRBJ1-6
V gene: TRBV5-1
clone size: -
CDR3 length: 16
CDR3 protein: CASSLSGGQNNSPLHF
CDR3 DNA: TGCGCCAGCAGCTTGAGCGGTGGACAGAATAATTCACCCCTCCACTTT

D gene: -
J gene: TRBJ1-1
V gene: TRBV11-3
clone size: -
CDR3 length: 16
CDR3 protein: CASSLARVGVNTEAFF
CDR3 DNA: TGTGCCAGCAGCTTAGCGAGGGTAGGGGTGAACACTGAAGCTTTCTTT

D gene: -
J gene: TRBJ1-5
V gene: TRBV7-8
clone size: -
CDR3 length: 15
CDR3 protein: CASSLTWAGNQPQHF
CDR3 DNA: TGTGCCAGCAGCTTAACCTGGGCGGGAAATCAGCCCCAGCATTTT

D gene: TRBD1
J gene: TRBJ1-6
V gene: TRBV30
clone size: -
CDR3 length: 17
CDR3 protein: CAWSVGDRGFLRSPLHF
CDR3 DNA: TGTGCCTGGAGTGTAGGGGACAGGGGATTCTTGAGATCACCCCTCCACTTT

D gene: -
J gene: TRBJ2-7
V gene: TRBV6-6
clone size: -
CDR3 length: 12
CDR3 protein: CASSLDRYEQYF
CDR3 DNA: TGTGCCAGCAGTCTTGACAGATACGAGCAGTACTTC